This T cell receptor beta chain is from a study of T-cell reconstitution after alpha-beta-depleted transplantation in children (dated by TCRdb to the mid-2010s). Background for the entire study: The study quantitatively tracked T-cell immune reconstitution after TCRalphabeta/CD19-depleted allogeneic hematopoietic cell transplantation in children using TCR repertoire profiling.

The full study reports these points: The frequencies of hyperexpanded clones fell over the following months, and after one year, T-cell counts and TCRbeta diversity were mostly attributed to newly produced T cells. The high TCRbeta diversity at day 60 in some patients was ascribed to recipient T cells and intrathymic progenitors that had survived conditioning. Apparently early alphabetaT-cell count recovery about two months after transplant reportedly relied on only several hundred rapidly expanded clones derived from non-depleted graft cells.

Libraries came from PCR. This sample was sequenced with an Illumina HiSeq 2500. Molecular barcoding was employed in the preparation of TCR libraries, with unique molecular identifiers being used to normalize TCRbeta repertoire quantification. TCRdb reprocessed the public reads (quality trimming at Q25 with fastp, clone calling with MiXCR) and kept in-frame beta chains. Entries that share a CDR3 protein sequence are merged under the most common genes and DNA. The sample table contains about 110,000 distinct CDR3 sequences; only one count was recorded for 5.5% to 7% of them. The ten largest account for about 23% of the sample. There are many counts of this clonotype. The target of this receptor is not known. No base quality information exists; no much larger clone differs at one position. The treatment or condition label corresponds to: allogeneic hematopoietic cell transplantation with graft depleted of TCRalphabeta T cells and CD19 B cells. TCRalphabeta/CD19-depleted allogeneic hematopoietic cell grafts were given to the transplant recipients, all of whom were children.

Measured from the cysteine to the phenylalanine, the CDR3 is 14 residues long. Just CDR3 DNA is preserved here, 42 bases in frame from base 1. The germline V gene yields SGHRS for CDR1 and YFSETQ for CDR2. Relative to germline, V is 4 bases shorter and J is 9 bases shorter, with 20 bases between their ends. This clonotype was obtained from a male patient aged 2 to 10 who had a stem cell transplant for acute lymphoblastic leukemia, so the T cells may come from the graft donor. Here the chain combines TRBV5-1 and TRBJ2-7, and the D gene may be TRBD2, 6 bases matching. The sample was PBMCs, mostly from graft donor cells, taken 360 days after TCRalphabeta/CD19-depleted stem cell transplant. The encoded CDR3 is CASSAGGYTLGQYF. The nucleotide sequence is TGCGCCAGCAGCGCAGGAGGGTATACCCTAGGGCAGTACTTC. Beyond the CDR3, the reference TRBV5-1 and TRBJ2-7 genes provide the residues; the full variable domain reads: KAGVTQTPRYLIKTRGQQVTLSCSPISGHRSVSWYQQTPGQGLQFLFEYFSETQRNKGNFPGRFSGRQFSNSRSEMNVSTLELGDSALYLCASSAGGYTLGQYFGPGTRLTVT.